The TCR beta chain under discussion was sequenced for a study of OX40 agonist ivuxolimab in advanced cancers. Background on the study: Ivuxolimab, which patients received intravenously every 2 weeks, was dosed at 0.01 to 10 mg/kg. Overall study results and limits: At 0.1 to 3.0 mg/kg and by week 6, CD4+ and CD8+ T cells in the blood had expanded clonally.

Sequencing used immunoSEQ multiplex PCR; TCRdb keeps in-frame clones, though not all of them. The sample has 95,000 to 150,000 clones, 93% seen once. Notes on this clone: Its antigen remains unidentified.

The CDR3 extends over 11 amino acids. V was pared by 5 bases and J by 5 bases, with 6 bases between. Germline loops: CDR1 LNHNV, CDR2 YYDKDF (reference sequence). The clonotype was recovered from an adult with an advanced solid tumor such as melanoma, head and neck, liver or kidney cancer. Source: CD4+ or CD8+ T cells sorted from blood, taken in a trial of the OX40 agonist ivuxolimab. V gene TRBV15 combines with J gene TRBJ1-2; D unclear. For the CDR3, the DNA is TGTGCCACCAGCGCCTATTATGGCTACACCTTC. It yields the protein CATSAYYGYTF.